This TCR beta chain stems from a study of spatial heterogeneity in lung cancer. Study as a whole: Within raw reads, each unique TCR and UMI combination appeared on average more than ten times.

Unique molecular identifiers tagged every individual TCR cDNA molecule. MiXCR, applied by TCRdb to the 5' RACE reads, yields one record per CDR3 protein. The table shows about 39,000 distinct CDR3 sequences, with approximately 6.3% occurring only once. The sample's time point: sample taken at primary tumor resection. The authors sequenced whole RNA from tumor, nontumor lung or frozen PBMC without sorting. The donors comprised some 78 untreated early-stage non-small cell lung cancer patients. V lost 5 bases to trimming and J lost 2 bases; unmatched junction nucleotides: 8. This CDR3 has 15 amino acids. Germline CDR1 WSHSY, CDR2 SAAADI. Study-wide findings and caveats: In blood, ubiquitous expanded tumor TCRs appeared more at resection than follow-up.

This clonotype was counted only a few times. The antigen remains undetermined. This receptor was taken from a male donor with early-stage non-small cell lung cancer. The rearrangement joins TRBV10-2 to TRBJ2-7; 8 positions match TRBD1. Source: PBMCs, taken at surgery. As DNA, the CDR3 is TGCGCCAGCAGTCTAAGCGACAGGGGCGCCTACGAGCAGTACTTC. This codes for CASSLSDRGAYEQYF.